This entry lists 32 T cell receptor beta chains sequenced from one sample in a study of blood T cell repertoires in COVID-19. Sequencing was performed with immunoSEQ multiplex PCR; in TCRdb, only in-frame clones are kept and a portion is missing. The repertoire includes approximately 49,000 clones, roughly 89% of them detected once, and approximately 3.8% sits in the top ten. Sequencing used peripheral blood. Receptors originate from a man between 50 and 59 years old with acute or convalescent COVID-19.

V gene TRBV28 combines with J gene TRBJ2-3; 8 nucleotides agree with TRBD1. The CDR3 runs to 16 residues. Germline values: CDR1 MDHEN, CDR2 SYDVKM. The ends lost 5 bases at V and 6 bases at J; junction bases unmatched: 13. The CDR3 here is CASSAAGTGKMDTQYF. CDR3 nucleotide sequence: TGTGCCAGCAGTGCGGCCGGGACAGGAAAGATGGATACGCAGTATTTT.

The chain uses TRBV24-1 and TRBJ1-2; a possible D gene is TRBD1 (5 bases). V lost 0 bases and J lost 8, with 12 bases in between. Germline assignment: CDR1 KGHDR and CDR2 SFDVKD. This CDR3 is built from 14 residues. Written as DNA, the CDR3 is TGTGCCACCAGTGATTTGGGGCAGGGTGGCGGCTACACCTTC. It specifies CATSDLGQGGGYTF.

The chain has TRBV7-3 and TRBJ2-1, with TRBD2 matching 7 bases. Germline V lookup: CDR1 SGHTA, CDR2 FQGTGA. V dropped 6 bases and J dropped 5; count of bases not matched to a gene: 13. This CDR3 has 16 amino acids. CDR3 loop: CASSRHSGPPDNEQFF. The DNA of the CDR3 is TGTGCCAGCAGTCGTCATAGCGGGCCCCCGGACAATGAGCAGTTCTTC.

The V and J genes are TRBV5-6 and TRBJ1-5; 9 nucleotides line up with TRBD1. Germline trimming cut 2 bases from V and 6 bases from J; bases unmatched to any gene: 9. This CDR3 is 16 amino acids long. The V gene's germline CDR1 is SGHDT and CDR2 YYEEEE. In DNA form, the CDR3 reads TGTGCCAGCAGCTTCACACAGGGGGCTTTCAGTCAGCCCCAGCATTTT. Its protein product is CASSFTQGAFSQPQHF.

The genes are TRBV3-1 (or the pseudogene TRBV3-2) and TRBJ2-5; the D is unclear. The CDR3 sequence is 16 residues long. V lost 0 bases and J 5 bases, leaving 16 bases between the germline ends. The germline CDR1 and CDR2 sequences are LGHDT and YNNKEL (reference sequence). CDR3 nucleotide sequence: TGTGCCAGCAGCCAAGATCCCCGGTTTGACGGGGAGACCCAGTACTTC. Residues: CASSQDPRFDGETQYF.

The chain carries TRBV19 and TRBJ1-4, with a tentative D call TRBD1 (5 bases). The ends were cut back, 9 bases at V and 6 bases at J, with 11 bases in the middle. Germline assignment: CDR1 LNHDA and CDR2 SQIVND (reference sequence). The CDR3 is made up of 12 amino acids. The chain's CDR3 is CASTGGYEKLFF. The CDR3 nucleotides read TGTGCCAGCACCGGGGGGTATGAAAAACTGTTTTTT.

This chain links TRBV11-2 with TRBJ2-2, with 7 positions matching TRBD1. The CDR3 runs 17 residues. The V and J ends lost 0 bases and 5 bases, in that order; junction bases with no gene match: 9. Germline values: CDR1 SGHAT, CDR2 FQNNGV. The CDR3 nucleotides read TGTGCCAGCAGCTTAGATCGGGACAGTCCTTCGACCGGGGAGCTGTTTTTT. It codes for CASSLDRDSPSTGELFF.

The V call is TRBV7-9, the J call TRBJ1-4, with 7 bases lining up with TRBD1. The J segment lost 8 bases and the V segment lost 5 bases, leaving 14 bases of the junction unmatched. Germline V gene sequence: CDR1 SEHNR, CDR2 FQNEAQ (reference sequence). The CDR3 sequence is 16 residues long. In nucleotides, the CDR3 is TGTGCCAGCAGCCTTGGACAGGCTCCATTAGGCGAAAAACTGTTTTTT. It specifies CASSLGQAPLGEKLFF.

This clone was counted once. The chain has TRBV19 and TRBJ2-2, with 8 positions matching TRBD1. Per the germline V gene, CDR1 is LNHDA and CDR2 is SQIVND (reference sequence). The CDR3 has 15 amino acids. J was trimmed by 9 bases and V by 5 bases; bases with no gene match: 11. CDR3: CASSPGTGGSRELFF. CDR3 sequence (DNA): TGTGCCAGTAGTCCCGGGACAGGCGGCTCCCGGGAGCTGTTTTTT. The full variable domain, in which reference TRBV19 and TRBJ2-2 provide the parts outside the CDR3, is DGGITQSPKYLFRKEGQNVTLSCEQNLNHDAMYWYRQDPGQGLRLIYYSQIVNDFQKGDIAEGYSVSREKKESFPLTVTSAQKNPTAFYLCASSPGTGGSRELFFGEGSRLTVL.

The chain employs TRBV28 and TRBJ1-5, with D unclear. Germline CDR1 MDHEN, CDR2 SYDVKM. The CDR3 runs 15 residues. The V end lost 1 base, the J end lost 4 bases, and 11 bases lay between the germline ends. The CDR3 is CASSLSGMGNQPQHF. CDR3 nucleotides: TGTGCCAGCAGTTTATCCGGGATGGGTAATCAGCCCCAGCATTTT.

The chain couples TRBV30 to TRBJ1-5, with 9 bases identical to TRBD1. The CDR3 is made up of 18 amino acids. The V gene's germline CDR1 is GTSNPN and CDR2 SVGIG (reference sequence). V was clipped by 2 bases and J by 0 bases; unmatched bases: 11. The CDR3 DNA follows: TGTGCCTGGAGTCGAGGTAGATTGGGACAGGGTAGCAATCAGCCCCAGCATTTT. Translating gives CAWSRGRLGQGSNQPQHF.

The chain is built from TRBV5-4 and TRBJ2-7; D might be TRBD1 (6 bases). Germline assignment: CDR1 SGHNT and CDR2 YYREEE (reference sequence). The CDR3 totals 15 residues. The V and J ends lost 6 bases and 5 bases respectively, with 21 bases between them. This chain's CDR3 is CASKRSGTSEDEQYF. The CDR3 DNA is TGTGCCAGCAAGAGATCCGGGACAAGTGAGGACGAGCAGTACTTC.

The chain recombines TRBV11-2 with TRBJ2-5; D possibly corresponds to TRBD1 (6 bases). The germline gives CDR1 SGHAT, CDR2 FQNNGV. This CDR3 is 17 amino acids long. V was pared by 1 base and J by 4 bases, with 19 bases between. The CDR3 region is CASSLGAIVGHTETQYF. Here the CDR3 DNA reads TGTGCCAGCAGCTTAGGTGCCATAGTGGGACACACAGAGACCCAGTACTTC.

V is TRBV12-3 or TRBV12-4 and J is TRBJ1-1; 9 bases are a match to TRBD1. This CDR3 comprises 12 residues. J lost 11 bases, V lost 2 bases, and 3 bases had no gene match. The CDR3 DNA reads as TGTGCCAGCAGTTTACTACAGGGGGCGGCTTTCTTT. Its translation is CASSLLQGAAFF.

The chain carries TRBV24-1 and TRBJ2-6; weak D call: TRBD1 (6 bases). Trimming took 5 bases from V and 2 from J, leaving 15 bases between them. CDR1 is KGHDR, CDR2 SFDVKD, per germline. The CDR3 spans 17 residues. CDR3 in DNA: TGTGCCACCAGTGCCCCTCAGGGGCAGACTGGGGCCAACGTCCTGACTTTC. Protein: CATSAPQGQTGANVLTF.

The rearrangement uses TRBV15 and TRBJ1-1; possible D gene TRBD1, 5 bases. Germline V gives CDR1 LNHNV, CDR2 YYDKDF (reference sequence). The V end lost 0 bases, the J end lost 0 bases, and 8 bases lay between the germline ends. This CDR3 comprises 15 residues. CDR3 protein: CATSREGVMNTEAFF. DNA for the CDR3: TGTGCCACCAGCAGAGAAGGGGTAATGAACACTGAAGCTTTCTTT.

This chain's CDR3 is CASSEGRGRNQPQHF. The CDR3, as DNA: TGTGCCAGCAGTGAGGGCAGGGGTCGCAATCAGCCCCAGCATTTT. V and J are TRBV2 and TRBJ1-5; possible D gene TRBD1, 6 bases. Germline CDR1 and CDR2: SNHLY and FYNNEI. The CDR3 contains 15 residues. V lost 3 bases and J 2 bases, leaving 11 bases between the germline ends.

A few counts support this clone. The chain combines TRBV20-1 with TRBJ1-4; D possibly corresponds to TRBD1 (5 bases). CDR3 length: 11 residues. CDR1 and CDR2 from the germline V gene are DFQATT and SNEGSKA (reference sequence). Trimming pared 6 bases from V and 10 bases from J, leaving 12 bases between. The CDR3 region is CSATDIGKLFF. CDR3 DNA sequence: TGCAGTGCCACGGACATTGGAAAACTGTTTTTT.

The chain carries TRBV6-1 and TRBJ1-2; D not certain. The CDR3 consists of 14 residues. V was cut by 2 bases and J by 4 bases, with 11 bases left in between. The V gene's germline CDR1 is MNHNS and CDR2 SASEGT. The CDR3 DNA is TGTGCCAGCAGTGAACCCACGGGAAGCTATGGCTACACCTTC. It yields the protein CASSEPTGSYGYTF.

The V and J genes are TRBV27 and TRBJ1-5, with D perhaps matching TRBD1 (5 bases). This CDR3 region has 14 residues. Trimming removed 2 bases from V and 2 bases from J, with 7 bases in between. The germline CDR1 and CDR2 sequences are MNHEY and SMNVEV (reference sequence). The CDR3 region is CASSLGGGNQPQHF. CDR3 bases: TGTGCCAGCAGTTTAGGAGGGGGCAATCAGCCCCAGCATTTT.

CDR3 sequence reads: CASRQGQGLSYEQYF. The CDR3 DNA sequence: TGTGCCAGCAGGCAGGGACAGGGGCTCTCCTACGAGCAGTACTTC. The chain couples TRBV3-1 (or the pseudogene TRBV3-2) to TRBJ2-7; 10 nucleotides match TRBD1. The ends lost 6 bases at V and 0 bases at J; junction bases unmatched: 5. Germline CDR1 reads LGHDT; CDR2 reads YNNKEL (reference sequence). The CDR3 runs to 15 residues.

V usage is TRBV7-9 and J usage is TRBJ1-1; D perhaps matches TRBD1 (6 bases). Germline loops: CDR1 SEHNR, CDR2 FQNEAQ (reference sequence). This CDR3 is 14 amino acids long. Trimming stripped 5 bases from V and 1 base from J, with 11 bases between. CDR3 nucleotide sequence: TGTGCCAGCAGCACAACAGGGACGAACACTGAAGCTTTCTTT. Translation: CASSTTGTNTEAFF. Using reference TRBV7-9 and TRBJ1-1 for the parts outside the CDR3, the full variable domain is DTGVSQNPRHKITKRGQNVTFRCDPISEHNRLYWYRQTLGQGPEFLTYFQNEAQLEKSRLLSDRFSAERPKGSFSTLEIQRTEQGDSAMYLCASSTTGTNTEAFFGQGTRLTVV.

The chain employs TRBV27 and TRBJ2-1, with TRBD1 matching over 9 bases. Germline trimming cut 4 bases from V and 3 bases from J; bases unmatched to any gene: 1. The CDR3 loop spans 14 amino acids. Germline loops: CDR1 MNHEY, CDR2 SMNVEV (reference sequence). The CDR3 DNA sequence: TGTGCCAGCAGTTGGGGACAGGGCTACAATGAGCAGTTCTTC. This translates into CASSWGQGYNEQFF.

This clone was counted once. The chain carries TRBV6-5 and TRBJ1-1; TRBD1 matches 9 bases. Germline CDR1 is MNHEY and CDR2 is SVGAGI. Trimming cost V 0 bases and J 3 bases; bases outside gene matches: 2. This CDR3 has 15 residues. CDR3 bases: TGTGCCAGCAGTTACTCACAGGGGGCGGACACTGAAGCTTTCTTT. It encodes CASSYSQGADTEAFF.

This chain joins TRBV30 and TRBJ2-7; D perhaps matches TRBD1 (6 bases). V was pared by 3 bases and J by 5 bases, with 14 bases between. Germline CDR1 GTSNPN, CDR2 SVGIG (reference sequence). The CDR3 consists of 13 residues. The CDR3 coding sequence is TGTGCCTGGAGGATCCAACAGGGAAACGAGCAGTACTTC. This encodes CAWRIQQGNEQYF.

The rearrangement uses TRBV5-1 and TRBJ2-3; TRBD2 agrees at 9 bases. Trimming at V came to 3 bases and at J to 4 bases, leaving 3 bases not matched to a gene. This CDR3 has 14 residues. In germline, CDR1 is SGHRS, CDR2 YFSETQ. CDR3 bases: TGCGCCAGCAGCTCGGGACTAGCAGCAGATACGCAGTATTTT. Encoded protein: CASSSGLAADTQYF.

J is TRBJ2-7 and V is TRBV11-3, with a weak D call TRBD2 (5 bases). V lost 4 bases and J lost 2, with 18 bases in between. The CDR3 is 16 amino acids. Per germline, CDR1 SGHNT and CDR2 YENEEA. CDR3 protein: CASSSRLGSETYEQYF. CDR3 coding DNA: TGTGCCAGCAGCTCCCGTTTGGGTAGCGAGACCTACGAGCAGTACTTC.

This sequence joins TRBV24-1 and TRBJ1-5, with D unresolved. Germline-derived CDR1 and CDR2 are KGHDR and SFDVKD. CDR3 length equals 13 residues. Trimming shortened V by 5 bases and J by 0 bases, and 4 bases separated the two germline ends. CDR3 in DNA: TGTGCCACCAGTGCTTATAGCAATCAGCCCCAGCATTTT. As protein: CATSAYSNQPQHF.

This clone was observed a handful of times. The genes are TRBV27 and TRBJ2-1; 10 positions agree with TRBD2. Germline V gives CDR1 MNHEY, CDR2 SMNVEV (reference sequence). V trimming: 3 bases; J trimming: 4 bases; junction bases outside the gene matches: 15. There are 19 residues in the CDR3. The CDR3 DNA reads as TGTGCCAGCAGTTTGACCTCGGACCTAGCGGGAGATCTTTACAATGAGCAGTTCTTC. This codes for CASSLTSDLAGDLYNEQFF.

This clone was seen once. The chain's CDR3 is CASKAYTEAFF. CDR3 nucleotides: TGTGCCAGCAAAGCTTACACTGAAGCTTTCTTT. The genes are TRBV6-5 and TRBJ1-1; D not certain. The V end was cut by 7 bases, the J end by 3 bases, with 6 bases between. The germline V gene encodes CDR1 MNHEY and CDR2 SVGAGI. The CDR3 consists of 11 residues.

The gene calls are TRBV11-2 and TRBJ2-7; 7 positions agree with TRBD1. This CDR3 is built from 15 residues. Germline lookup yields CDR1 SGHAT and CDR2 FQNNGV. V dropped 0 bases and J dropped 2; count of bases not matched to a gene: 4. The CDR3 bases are TGTGCCAGCAGCTTAGACTGGGACAGACCCTACGAGCAGTACTTC. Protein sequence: CASSLDWDRPYEQYF.

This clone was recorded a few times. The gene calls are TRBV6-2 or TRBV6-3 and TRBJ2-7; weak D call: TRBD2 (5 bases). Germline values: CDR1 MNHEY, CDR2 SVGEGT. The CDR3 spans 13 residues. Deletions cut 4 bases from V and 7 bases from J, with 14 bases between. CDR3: CASSSGLPGEQYF. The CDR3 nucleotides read TGTGCCAGCAGTTCGGGGTTGCCGGGGGAGCAGTACTTC.